This TCR beta chain was sequenced in a study of blood T cell repertoires in COVID-19. Participants spanned ages roughly 18 to 95 years and resided in some 22 US areas. CDR1 and CDR2 from the germline V gene are SNHLY and FYNNEI. The CDR3 has 19 amino acids. J gave up 0 bases and V 6 bases, and 17 bases lay outside the gene matches. TCRdb's copy holds only in-frame clones and misses some; the assay was immunoSEQ multiplex PCR. The data contain about 270,000 clones, approximately 90% of them singletons. The chain carries TRBV2 and TRBJ1-1; 9 bases map to TRBD1. The sequencing sample was made of PBMCs or T cells enriched from blood (not recorded which). The TCR was taken from a woman in her 30s with acute COVID-19. CDR3 in amino acids: CASSLSRVGQGNMNTEAFF. In nucleotides, the CDR3 is TGTGCCAGCAGCCTGAGTCGTGTAGGACAGGGGAACATGAACACTGAAGCTTTCTTT.